This TCR beta chain appears in the sequencing data of a study of Ad26.COV2.S vaccination and SARS-CoV-2 variants. For the study at large: Donor got 5x10^10 or 1x10^11 viral particles of Ad26.COV2.S. Whole-study findings and limits: Estimates derived from TCR breadth and depth analyses may have underestimated total T cell responses.

Treatment indicated: 15 to 20 received Ad26.COV2.S at low or high dose, single or two shots; roughly five received placebo; per-sample allocation not given. Samples were taken on day 63 after the first vaccine or placebo injection. This adult donor, from Boston, was 18-55 years old. Method: immunoSEQ multiplex PCR; TCRdb's copy keeps in-frame clones and lacks some. The sample consists of some 450,000 clones, roughly 87% of them appearing once. Remarks on this clone: Its antigen is not identified.

The receptor comes from a person aged 18-60 years who received the Ad26.COV2.S COVID-19 vaccine or a placebo. The sequenced sample was peripheral blood, obtained in a trial of Ad26.COV2.S vaccine versus placebo.

The CDR3 region has the DNA TGCGCCAGCAGCTGGACTAGCGAGACCGGGGAGCTGTTTTTT. Its protein is CASSWTSETGELFF. This chain uses TRBV4-1 with TRBJ2-2; TRBD2 agrees at 9 bases. Trimming removed 5 bases from V and 5 bases from J; junction bases left unmatched: 3. In germline, CDR1 is MGHRA, CDR2 YSYEKL. The CDR3 spans 14 residues.